This T cell receptor beta chain derives from a study of a mutant IDH1 vaccine in newly diagnosed glioma. Across the whole study: Patients got their first vaccination 4-6 weeks after radiotherapy alone, or with temozolomide cycles.

Germline CDR1 reads LNHDA; CDR2 reads SQIVND (reference sequence). The CDR3 has 13 residues. V was pared by 6 bases and J by 2 bases, with 10 bases between. Time point described: week 23, last vaccination. Topical imiquimod was applied with each vaccine dose, which held 300 ug of mutant IDH1 20-mer peptide. Measured with immunoSEQ multiplex PCR; TCRdb has only the in-frame clones, and not every one. The data show roughly 74,000 clones, 75% to 85% seen once. This clone was observed a few times. No antigen is known for it. The genes are TRBV19 and TRBJ1-1; no firm D call. Sequenced material: PBMCs, taken from a glioma patient whose treatment included an IDH1 peptide vaccine. The TCR comes from a man aged 30 to 39 with glioma. Some clones in this sample may be carry-over from other donors' samples. CDR3 region: CASRLTLNTEAFF. CDR3 nucleotide sequence: TGTGCCAGTAGATTAACACTTAACACTGAAGCTTTCTTT.